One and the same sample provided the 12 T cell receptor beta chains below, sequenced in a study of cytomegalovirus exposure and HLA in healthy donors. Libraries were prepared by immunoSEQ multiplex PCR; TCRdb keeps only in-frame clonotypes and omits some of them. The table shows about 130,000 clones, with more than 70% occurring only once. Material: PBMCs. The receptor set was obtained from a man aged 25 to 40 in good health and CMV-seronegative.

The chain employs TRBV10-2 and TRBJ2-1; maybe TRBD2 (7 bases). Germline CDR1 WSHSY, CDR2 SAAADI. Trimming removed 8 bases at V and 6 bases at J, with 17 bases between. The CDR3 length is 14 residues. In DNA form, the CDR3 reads TGCGCCAGCGGGGGGGACAATGAGATCAATGAGCAGTTCTTC. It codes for CASGGDNEINEQFF.

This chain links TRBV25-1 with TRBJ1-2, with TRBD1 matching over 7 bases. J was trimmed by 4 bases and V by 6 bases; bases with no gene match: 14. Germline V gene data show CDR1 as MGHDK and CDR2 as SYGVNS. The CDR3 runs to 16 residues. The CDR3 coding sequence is TGTGCCAGCAGACCCGGGGCGGTCGACAGGGTCTATGGCTACACCTTC. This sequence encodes CASRPGAVDRVYGYTF.

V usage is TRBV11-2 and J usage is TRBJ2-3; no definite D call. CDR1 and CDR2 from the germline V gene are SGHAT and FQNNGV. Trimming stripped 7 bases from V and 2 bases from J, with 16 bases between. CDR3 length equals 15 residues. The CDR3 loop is CASIPPGGATDTQYF. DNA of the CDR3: TGTGCCAGCATTCCTCCTGGCGGCGCCACAGATACGCAGTATTTT.

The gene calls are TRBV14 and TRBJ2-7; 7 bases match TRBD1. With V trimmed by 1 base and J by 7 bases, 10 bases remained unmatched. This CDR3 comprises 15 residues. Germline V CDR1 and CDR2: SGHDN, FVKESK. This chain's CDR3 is CASSQVPDRVREQYF. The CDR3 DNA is TGTGCCAGCAGCCAAGTCCCCGACAGGGTGCGGGAGCAGTACTTC. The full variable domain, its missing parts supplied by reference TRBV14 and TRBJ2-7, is EAGVTQFPSHSVIEKGQTVTLRCDPISGHDNLYWYRRVMGKEIKFLLHFVKESKQDESGMPNNRFLAERTGGTYSTLKVQPAELEDSGVYFCASSQVPDRVREQYFGPGTRLTVT.

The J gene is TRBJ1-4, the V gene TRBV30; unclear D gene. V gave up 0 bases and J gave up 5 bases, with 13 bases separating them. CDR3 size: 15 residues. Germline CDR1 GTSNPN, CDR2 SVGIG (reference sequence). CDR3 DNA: TGTGCCTGGAGTGTGTGGAGATACTTGAATGAAAAACTGTTTTTT. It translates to CAWSVWRYLNEKLFF. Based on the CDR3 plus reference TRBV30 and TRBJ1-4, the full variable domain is SQTIHQWPATLVQPVGSPLSLECTVEGTSNPNLYWYRQAAGRGLQLLFYSVGIGQISSEVPQNLSASRPQDRQFILSSKKLLLSDSGFYLCAWSVWRYLNEKLFFGSGTQLSVL.

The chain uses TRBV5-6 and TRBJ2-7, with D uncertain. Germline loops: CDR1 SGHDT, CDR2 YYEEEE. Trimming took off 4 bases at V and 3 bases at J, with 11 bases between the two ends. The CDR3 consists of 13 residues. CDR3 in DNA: TGTGCCAGCAGCCCCTCCCAGAACTACGAGCAGTACTTC. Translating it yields CASSPSQNYEQYF.

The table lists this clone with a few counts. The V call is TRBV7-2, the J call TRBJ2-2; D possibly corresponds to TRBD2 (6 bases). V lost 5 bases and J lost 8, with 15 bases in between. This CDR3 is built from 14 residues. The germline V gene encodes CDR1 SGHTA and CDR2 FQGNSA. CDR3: CASSRGLPMGELFF. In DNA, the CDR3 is TGTGCCAGCAGCCGGGGACTCCCCATGGGGGAGCTGTTTTTT.

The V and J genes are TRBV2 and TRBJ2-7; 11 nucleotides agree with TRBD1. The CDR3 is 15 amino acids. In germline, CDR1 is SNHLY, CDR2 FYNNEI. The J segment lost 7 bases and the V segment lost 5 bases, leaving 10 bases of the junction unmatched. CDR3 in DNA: TGTGCCAGCAGTAGAGGGACCGGGACAGGGGGGGAGCAGTACTTC. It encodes CASSRGTGTGGEQYF.

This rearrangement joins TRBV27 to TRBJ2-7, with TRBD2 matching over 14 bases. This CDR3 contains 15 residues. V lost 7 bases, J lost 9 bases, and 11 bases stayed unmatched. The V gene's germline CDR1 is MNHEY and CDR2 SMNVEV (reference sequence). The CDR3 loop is CASTLAGTSGSTQYF. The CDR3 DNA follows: TGTGCCAGCACCCTCGCCGGGACTAGCGGGAGTACGCAGTACTTC.

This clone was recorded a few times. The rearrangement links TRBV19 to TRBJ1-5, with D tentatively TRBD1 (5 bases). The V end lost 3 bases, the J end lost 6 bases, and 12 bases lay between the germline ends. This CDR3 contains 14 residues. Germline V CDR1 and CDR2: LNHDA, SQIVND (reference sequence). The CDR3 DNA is TGTGCCAGTAGTATCGGGGGATTGGTTCAGCCCCAGCATTTT. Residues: CASSIGGLVQPQHF.

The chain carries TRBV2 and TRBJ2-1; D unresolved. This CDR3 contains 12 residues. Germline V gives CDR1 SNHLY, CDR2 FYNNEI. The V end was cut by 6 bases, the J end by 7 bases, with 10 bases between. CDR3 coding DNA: TGTGCCAGCAGCCCTAATATAAATGAGCAGTTCTTC. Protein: CASSPNINEQFF.

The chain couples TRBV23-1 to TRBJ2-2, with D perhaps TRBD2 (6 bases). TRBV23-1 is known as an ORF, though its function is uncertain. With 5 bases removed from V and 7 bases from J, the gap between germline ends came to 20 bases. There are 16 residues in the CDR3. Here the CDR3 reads CASSSETRSKFGELFF. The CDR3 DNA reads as TGCGCCAGCAGTTCAGAGACTAGGAGTAAATTCGGGGAGCTGTTTTTT.